These 3 T cell receptor beta chains originate from one sample sequenced in a study of blood T cell repertoires in COVID-19. TCRdb's copy holds only in-frame clones and misses some; the assay was immunoSEQ multiplex PCR. The repertoire includes tens of thousands of clones, 84% of them detected once, and 1.6% sits in the top ten. Sequencing was performed on peripheral blood. These receptors were obtained from a man over 45 with acute or convalescent COVID-19.

The V and J genes are TRBV11-2 and TRBJ2-3; D is uncertain. The length of the CDR3 is 13 residues. The V and J ends lost 0 bases and 6 bases respectively, with 7 bases between them. Looked up from germline, CDR1 is SGHAT and CDR2 is FQNNGV. The CDR3 DNA reads as TGTGCCAGCAGCTTAGATCTAAGTGATACGCAGTATTTT. Amino acids: CASSLDLSDTQYF.

V and J are TRBV18 and TRBJ1-6; weak D call: TRBD1 (5 bases). The CDR3 is made up of 17 amino acids. The V end lost 3 bases, the J end lost 10 bases, and 22 bases lay between the germline ends. Germline values: CDR1 KGHSH, CDR2 LQKENI. The CDR3, as DNA: TGTGCCAGCTCACCTCTACCCGAGACAGCAAGTGACTCACCCCTCCACTTT. This translates into CASSPLPETASDSPLHF.

To note about this clone: One junction end does not reproduce the germline sequence, and a read error may be involved. The chain joins TRBV7-2 to TRBJ1-1, with D perhaps TRBD1 (5 bases). Germline CDR1 reads SGHTA; CDR2 reads FQGNSA. The CDR3 sequence is 13 residues long. This CDR3 is CASSLGPGLGLIF. In DNA form, the CDR3 reads TGTGCCAGCAGCTTAGGTCCAGGGCTGGGACTGATCTTT. Variable domain in full (rest from reference TRBV7-2 and TRBJ1-1): GAGVSQSPSNKVTEKGKDVELRCDPISGHTALYWYRQSLGQGLEFLIYFQGNSAPDKSGLPSDRFSAERTGGSVSTLTIQRTQQEDSAVYLCASSLGPGLGLIFGQGTRLTVV.